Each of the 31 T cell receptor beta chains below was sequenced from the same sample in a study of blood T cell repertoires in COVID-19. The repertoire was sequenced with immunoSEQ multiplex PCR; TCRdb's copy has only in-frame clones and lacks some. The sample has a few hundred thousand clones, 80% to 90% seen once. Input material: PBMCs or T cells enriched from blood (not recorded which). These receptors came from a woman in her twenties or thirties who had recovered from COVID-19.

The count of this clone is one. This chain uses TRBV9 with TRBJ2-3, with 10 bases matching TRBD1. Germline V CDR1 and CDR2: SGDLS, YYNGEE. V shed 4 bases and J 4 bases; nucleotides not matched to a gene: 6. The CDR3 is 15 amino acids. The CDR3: CASSPWTGGADTQYF. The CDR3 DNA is TGTGCCAGCAGCCCTTGGACAGGGGGAGCAGATACGCAGTATTTT.

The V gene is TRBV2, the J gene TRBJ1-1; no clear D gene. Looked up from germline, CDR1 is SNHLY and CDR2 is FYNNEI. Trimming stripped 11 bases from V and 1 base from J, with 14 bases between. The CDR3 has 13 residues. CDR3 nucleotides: TGTGCCTCCCTTAGAGAGGGGAACACTGAAGCTTTCTTT. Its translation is CASLREGNTEAFF. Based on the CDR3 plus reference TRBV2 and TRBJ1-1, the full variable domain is EPEVTQTPSHQVTQMGQEVILRCVPISNHLYFYWYRQILGQKVEFLVSFYNNEISEKSEIFDDQFSVERPDGSNFTLKIRSTKLEDSAMYFCASLREGNTEAFFGQGTRLTVV.

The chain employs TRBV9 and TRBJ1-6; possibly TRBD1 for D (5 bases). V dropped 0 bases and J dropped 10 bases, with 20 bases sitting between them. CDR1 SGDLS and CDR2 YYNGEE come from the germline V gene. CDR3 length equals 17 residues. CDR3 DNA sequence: TGTGCCAGCAGCGTAGTGGGAGGGCCAGGGTTTGAGTCACCCCTCCACTTT. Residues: CASSVVGGPGFESPLHF.

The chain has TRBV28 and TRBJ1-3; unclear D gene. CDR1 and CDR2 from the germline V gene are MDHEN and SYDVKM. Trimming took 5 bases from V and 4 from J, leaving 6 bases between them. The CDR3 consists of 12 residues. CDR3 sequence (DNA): TGTGCCAGCAGTCATCAGGGAAACACCATATATTTT. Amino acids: CASSHQGNTIYF.

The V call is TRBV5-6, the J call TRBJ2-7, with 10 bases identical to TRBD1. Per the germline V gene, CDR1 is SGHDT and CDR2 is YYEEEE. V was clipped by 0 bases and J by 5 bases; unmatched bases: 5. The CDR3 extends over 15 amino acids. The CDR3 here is CASSLAPTGGNEQYF. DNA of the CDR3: TGTGCCAGCAGCTTGGCCCCGACAGGGGGCAACGAGCAGTACTTC.

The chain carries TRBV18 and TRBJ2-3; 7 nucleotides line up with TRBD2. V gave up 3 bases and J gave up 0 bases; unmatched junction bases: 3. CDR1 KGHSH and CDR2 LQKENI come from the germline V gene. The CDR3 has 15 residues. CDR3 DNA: TGTGCCAGCTCACCCCGGGAGGCGAGCACAGATACGCAGTATTTT. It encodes CASSPREASTDTQYF.

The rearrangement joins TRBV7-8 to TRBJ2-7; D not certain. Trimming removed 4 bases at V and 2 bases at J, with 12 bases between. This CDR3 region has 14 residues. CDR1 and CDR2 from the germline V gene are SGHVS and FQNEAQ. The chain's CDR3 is CASSSTVSPYEQYF. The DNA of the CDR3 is TGTGCCAGCAGCTCAACGGTATCGCCCTACGAGCAGTACTTC.

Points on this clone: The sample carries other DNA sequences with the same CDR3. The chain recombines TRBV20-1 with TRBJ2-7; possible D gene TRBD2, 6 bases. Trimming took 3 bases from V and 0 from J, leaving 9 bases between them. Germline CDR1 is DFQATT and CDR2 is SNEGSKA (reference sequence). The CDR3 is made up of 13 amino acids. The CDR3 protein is CSASRGSSYEQYF. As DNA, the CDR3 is TGCAGTGCTAGTCGGGGGAGCTCCTACGAGCAGTACTTC.

CDR3 in amino acids: CASSPGFTNYGYTF. The CDR3 DNA sequence: TGTGCCAGCAGTCCGGGATTTACAAACTATGGCTACACCTTC. V and J are TRBV6-5 and TRBJ1-2; no clear D gene. The CDR3 spans 14 residues. The germline CDR1 and CDR2 sequences are MNHEY and SVGAGI. Trimming cost V 5 bases and J 2 bases, with 12 bases left between them.

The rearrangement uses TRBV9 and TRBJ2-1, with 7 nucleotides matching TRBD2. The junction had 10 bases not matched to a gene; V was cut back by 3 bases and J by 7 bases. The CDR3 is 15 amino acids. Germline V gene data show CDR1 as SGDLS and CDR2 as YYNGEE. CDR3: CASSEDPFGGNEQFF. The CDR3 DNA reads TGTGCCAGCAGCGAGGACCCCTTCGGGGGGAATGAGCAGTTCTTC.

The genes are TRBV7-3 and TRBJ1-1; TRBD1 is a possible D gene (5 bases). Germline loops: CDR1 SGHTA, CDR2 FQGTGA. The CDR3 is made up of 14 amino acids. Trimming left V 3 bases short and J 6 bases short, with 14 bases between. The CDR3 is CASSFRGVGAEAFF. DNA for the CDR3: TGTGCCAGCAGCTTCCGCGGAGTAGGGGCTGAAGCTTTCTTT.

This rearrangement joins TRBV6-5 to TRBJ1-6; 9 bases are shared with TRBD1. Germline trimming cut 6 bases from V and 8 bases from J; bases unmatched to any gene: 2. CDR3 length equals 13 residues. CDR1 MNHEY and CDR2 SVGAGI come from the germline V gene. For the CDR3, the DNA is TGTGCCAGCAGGAGGGACAGGGATTCACCCCTCCACTTT. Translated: CASRRDRDSPLHF.

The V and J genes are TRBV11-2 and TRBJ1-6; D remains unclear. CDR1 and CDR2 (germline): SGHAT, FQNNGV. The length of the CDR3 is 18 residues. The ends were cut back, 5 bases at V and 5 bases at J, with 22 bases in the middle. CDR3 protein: CASSVARTGALNNSPLHF. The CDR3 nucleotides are TGTGCCAGCAGCGTAGCCCGGACGGGAGCCCTGAATAATTCACCCCTCCACTTT. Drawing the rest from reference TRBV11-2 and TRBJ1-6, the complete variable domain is EAGVAQSPRYKIIEKRQSVAFWCNPISGHATLYWYQQILGQGPKLLIQFQNNGVVDDSQLPKDRFSAERLKGVDSTLKIQPAKLEDSAVYLCASSVARTGALNNSPLHFGNGTRLTVT.

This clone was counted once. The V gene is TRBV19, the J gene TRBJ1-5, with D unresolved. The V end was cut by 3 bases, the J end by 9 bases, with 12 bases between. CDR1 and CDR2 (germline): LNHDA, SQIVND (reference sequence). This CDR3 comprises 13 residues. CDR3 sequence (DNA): TGTGCCAGTAGTATTTCGGGGAGTGGGCCCCAGCATTTT. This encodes CASSISGSGPQHF.

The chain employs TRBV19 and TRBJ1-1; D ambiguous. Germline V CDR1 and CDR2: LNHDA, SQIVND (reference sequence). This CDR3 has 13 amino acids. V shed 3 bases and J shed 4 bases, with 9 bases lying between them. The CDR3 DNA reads TGTGCCAGTAGTATCACTCCCGGCACTGAAGCTTTCTTT. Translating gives CASSITPGTEAFF.

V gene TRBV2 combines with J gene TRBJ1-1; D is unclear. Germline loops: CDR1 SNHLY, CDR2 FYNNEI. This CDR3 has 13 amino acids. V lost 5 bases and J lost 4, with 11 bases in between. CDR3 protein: CASSLDGFTEAFF. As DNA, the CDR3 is TGTGCCAGCAGTCTAGACGGGTTCACTGAAGCTTTCTTT.

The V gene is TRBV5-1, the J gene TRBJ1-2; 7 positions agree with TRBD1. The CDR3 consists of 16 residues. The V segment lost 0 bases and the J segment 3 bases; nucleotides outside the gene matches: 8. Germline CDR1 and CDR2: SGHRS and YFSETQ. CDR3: CASSLAVGGEDYGYTF. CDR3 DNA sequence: TGCGCCAGCAGCTTGGCCGTAGGGGGCGAGGACTATGGCTACACCTTC.

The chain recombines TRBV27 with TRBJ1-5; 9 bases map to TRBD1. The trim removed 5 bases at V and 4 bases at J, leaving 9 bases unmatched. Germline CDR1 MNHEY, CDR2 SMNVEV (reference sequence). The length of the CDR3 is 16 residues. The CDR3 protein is CASSQGRDRENQPQHF. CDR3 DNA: TGTGCCAGCAGTCAAGGCCGGGACAGGGAGAATCAGCCCCAGCATTTT.

This CDR3 is CATSDLTAGSTQETQYF. The CDR3 DNA sequence: TGTGCCACCAGTGATTTAACGGCAGGCTCGACCCAAGAGACCCAGTACTTC. This chain links TRBV24-1 with TRBJ2-5, with D unclear. V was cut by 1 base and J by 1 base, with 15 bases left in between. This CDR3 region has 17 residues. Germline V gene lookup returns CDR1 KGHDR and CDR2 SFDVKD.

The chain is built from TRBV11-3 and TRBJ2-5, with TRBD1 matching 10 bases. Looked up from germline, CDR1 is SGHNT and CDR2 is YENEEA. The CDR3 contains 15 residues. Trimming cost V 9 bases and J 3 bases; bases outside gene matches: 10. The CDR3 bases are TGTGCCAGAGGGATCGGGACAGGGGAAGAAGAGACCCAGTACTTC. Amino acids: CARGIGTGEEETQYF. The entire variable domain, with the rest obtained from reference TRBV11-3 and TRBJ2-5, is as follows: EAGVVQSPRYKIIEKKQPVAFWCNPISGHNTLYWYLQNLGQGPELLIRYENEEAVDDSQLPKDRFSAERLKGVDSTLKIQPAELGDSAVYLCARGIGTGEEETQYFGPGTRLLVL.

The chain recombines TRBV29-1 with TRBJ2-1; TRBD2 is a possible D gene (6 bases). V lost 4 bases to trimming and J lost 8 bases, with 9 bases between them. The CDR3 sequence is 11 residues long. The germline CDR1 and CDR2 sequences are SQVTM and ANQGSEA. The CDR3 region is CSVAGVHEQFF. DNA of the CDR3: TGCAGCGTTGCGGGGGTCCATGAGCAGTTCTTC.

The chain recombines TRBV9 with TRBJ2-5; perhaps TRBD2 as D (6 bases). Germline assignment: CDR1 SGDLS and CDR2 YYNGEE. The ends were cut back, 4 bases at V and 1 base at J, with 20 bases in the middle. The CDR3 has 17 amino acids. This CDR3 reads CASSPSRQIAVQETQYF. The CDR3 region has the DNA TGTGCCAGCAGCCCATCAAGACAAATAGCGGTCCAAGAGACCCAGTACTTC.

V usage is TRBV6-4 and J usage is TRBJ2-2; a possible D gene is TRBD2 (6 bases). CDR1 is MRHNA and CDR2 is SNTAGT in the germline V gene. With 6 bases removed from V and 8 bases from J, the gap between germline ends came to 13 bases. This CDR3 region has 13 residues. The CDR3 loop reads CASSSFSGGELFF. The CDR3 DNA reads TGTGCCAGCAGCTCCTTTAGCGGAGGGGAGCTGTTTTTT.

CDR3 in DNA: TGCGCCAGCAGCCAAGGGGCCGGGACAGGGGATGGCTACACCTTC. Translated: CASSQGAGTGDGYTF. This chain uses TRBV4-1 with TRBJ1-2; 10 bases are shared with TRBD1. CDR3 length: 15 residues. J was trimmed by 6 bases and V by 1 base; bases with no gene match: 5. Germline loops: CDR1 MGHRA, CDR2 YSYEKL.

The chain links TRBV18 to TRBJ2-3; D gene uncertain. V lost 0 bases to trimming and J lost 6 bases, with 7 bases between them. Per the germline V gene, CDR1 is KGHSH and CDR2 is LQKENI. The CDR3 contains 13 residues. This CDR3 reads CASSPPRGDTQYF. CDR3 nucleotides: TGTGCCAGCTCACCACCCCGAGGTGATACGCAGTATTTT.

The CDR3: CAWSDGTGRQAFF. The CDR3 bases are TGTGCCTGGAGTGACGGGACAGGGCGGCAAGCTTTCTTT. V gene TRBV30 combines with J gene TRBJ1-1, with TRBD1 matching over 9 bases. After removal of 1 base from V and 9 bases from J, the junction contained 6 bases not matched to a gene. This CDR3 spans 13 amino acids. The germline V gene encodes CDR1 GTSNPN and CDR2 SVGIG (reference sequence).

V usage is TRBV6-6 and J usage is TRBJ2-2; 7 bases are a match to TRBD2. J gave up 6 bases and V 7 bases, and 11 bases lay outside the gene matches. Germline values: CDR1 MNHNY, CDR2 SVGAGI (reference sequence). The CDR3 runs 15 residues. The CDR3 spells CASTDGLVGAGELFF. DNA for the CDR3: TGTGCCAGCACCGACGGACTAGTTGGGGCCGGGGAGCTGTTTTTT.

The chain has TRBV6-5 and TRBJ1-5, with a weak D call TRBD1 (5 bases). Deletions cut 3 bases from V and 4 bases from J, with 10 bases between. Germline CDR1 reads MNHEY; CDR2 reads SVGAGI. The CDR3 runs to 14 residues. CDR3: CASSYLGGNQPQHF. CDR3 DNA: TGTGCCAGCAGTTATTTGGGGGGTAATCAGCCCCAGCATTTT.

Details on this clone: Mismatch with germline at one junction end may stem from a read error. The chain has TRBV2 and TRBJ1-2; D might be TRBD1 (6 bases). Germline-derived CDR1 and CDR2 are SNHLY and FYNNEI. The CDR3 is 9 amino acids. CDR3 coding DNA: TGTGCCATCAGACGACAGGTCAATTTC. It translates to CAIRRQVNF.

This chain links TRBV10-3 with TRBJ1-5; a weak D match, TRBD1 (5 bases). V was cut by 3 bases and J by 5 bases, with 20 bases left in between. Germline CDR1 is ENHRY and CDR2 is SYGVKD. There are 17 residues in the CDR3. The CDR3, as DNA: TGTGCCATCAGTGACCACCCCAGCCTGACAGAATATCAGCCCCAGCATTTT. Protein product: CAISDHPSLTEYQPQHF.

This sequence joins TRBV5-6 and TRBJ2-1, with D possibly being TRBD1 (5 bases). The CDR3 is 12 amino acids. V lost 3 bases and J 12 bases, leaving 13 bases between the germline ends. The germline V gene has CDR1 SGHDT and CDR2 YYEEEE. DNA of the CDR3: TGTGCCAGCAGCTCGGGTGGGGCCGGGCAGTTCTTC. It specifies CASSSGGAGQFF.